A single sample gave rise to the 12 T cell receptor beta chains below, sequenced in a study of cytomegalovirus exposure and HLA in healthy donors. Amplification used 60 Vbeta primers and 13 Jbeta primers. The data were produced by immunoSEQ multiplex PCR, yet TCRdb's version contains in-frame clones alone and is incomplete. The data contain more than 95,000 clones, over 70% of them singletons. The sequencing input was PBMCs. The receptors were gathered from a male donor in good health and CMV-seronegative.

This clone is a singleton in its sample. The chain carries TRBV28 and TRBJ1-1; no reliable D call. The CDR3 has 14 residues. With 3 bases removed from V and 3 bases from J, the gap between germline ends came to 11 bases. From germline, CDR1 is MDHEN and CDR2 SYDVKM. The CDR3 loop is CASSLASRDTEAFF. DNA for the CDR3: TGTGCCAGCAGTTTGGCCTCCCGGGACACTGAAGCTTTCTTT.

The chain uses TRBV5-4 and TRBJ2-7; 10 positions agree with TRBD2. CDR3 length: 15 amino acids. The V and J ends lost 0 bases and 5 bases, in that order; junction bases with no gene match: 5. Germline CDR1 is SGHNT and CDR2 is YYREEE (reference sequence). In DNA form, the CDR3 reads TGTGCCAGCAGCTTGGTCGGGACTAGCGCGCACGAGCAGTACTTC. Protein sequence: CASSLVGTSAHEQYF.

This clone has a handful of counts. The rearrangement links TRBV2 to TRBJ1-1, with D hard to call. V was pared by 10 bases and J by 0 bases, with 9 bases between. CDR1 and CDR2 (germline): SNHLY, FYNNEI. The CDR3 runs to 12 residues. CDR3 amino acids: CAILLMNTEAFF. CDR3 in DNA: TGTGCCATCCTACTGATGAACACTGAAGCTTTCTTT.

Comment on this clone: At one of its ends the junction is not consistent with the germline gene, which may arise from a read error. The V gene is TRBV7-6, the J gene TRBJ2-5; tentatively, D is TRBD2 (5 bases). Germline lookup yields CDR1 SGHVS and CDR2 FNYEAQ. The CDR3 sequence is 15 residues long. DNA for the CDR3: TGTGCTAGCAGCTTAGCGAAGTCACCCCGAGAGGCCCAGTACTTC. Translation gives CASSLAKSPREAQYF.

The V call is TRBV7-6, the J call TRBJ1-1, with TRBD1 as a possible D gene (5 bases). Germline-derived CDR1 and CDR2 are SGHVS and FNYEAQ. The V end lost 3 bases, the J end lost 0 bases, and 8 bases lay between the germline ends. The CDR3 has 14 amino acids. CDR3 DNA sequence: TGTGCCAGCAGCTTGGGGGGTGTGAACACTGAAGCTTTCTTT. It codes for CASSLGGVNTEAFF.

The V call is TRBV27, the J call TRBJ1-2, with a weak D call TRBD1 (6 bases). Trimming left V 6 bases short and J 0 bases short, with 11 bases between. The length of the CDR3 is 14 residues. Germline CDR1 is MNHEY and CDR2 is SMNVEV (reference sequence). CDR3 protein: CASRPQGSNYGYTF. The CDR3 DNA follows: TGTGCCAGCAGACCACAGGGATCTAACTATGGCTACACCTTC.

The rearrangement uses TRBV4-1 and TRBJ2-1; 9 bases fit TRBD2. V dropped 1 base and J dropped 10; count of bases not matched to a gene: 11. Germline values: CDR1 MGHRA, CDR2 YSYEKL. This CDR3 is 16 amino acids long. The CDR3: CASSQAPSGALLEQFF. In nucleotides, the CDR3 is TGCGCCAGCAGCCAAGCTCCTAGCGGGGCACTTTTGGAGCAGTTCTTC.

The chain links TRBV7-3 to TRBJ1-1, with 9 bases fitting TRBD1. The CDR3 consists of 12 residues. The J segment lost 7 bases and the V segment lost 4 bases, leaving 1 base of the junction unmatched. CDR1 SGHTA and CDR2 FQGTGA come from the germline V gene. CDR3 protein: CASSSGQGEAFF. The DNA of the CDR3 is TGTGCCAGCAGCTCGGGACAGGGTGAAGCTTTCTTT.

This clone was seen once. The chain joins TRBV5-1 to TRBJ2-4; TRBD2 aligns across 11 bases. CDR1 is SGHRS and CDR2 is YFSETQ in the germline V gene. J was trimmed by 6 bases and V by 4 bases; bases with no gene match: 3. The length of the CDR3 is 14 residues. The DNA for the CDR3 is TGCGCCAGCAGCCCCGGGACTAGCGGAAACATTCAGTACTTC. Translation: CASSPGTSGNIQYF.

This clone was detected a few times. This chain uses TRBV6-5 with TRBJ2-7; the D is unclear. Germline V lookup: CDR1 MNHEY, CDR2 SVGAGI. This CDR3 spans 13 amino acids. The V end lost 5 bases, the J end lost 2 bases, and 10 bases lay between the germline ends. The CDR3 protein is CASSGRLAYEQYF. CDR3 in DNA: TGTGCCAGCAGTGGCCGACTGGCCTACGAGCAGTACTTC.

The chain carries TRBV19 and TRBJ2-5, with 8 bases aligning to TRBD1. V shed 6 bases and J 2 bases; nucleotides not matched to a gene: 8. The CDR3 contains 15 residues. Germline assignment: CDR1 LNHDA and CDR2 SQIVND (reference sequence). The CDR3 sequence: CASSLQGDPQETQYF. The CDR3, as DNA: TGTGCCAGTAGCTTACAGGGGGACCCTCAAGAGACCCAGTACTTC. Drawing the rest from reference TRBV19 and TRBJ2-5, the complete variable domain is DGGITQSPKYLFRKEGQNVTLSCEQNLNHDAMYWYRQDPGQGLRLIYYSQIVNDFQKGDIAEGYSVSREKKESFPLTVTSAQKNPTAFYLCASSLQGDPQETQYFGPGTRLLVL.

The CDR3 reads CSANQDRAQYF. The CDR3 DNA reads TGCAGTGCTAATCAAGACAGGGCCCAGTACTTC. This chain connects TRBV20-1 to TRBJ2-5; 7 nucleotides agree with TRBD1. CDR1 is DFQATT, CDR2 SNEGSKA, per germline (reference sequence). The CDR3 contains 11 residues. J gave up 9 bases and V 4 bases, and 5 bases lay outside the gene matches.